This entry lists 19 T cell receptor beta chains sequenced from one sample in a study of blood T cell repertoires in COVID-19. Measured with immunoSEQ multiplex PCR; TCRdb has only the in-frame clones, and not every one. Among 120,000 to 150,000 clones listed, approximately 87% were seen once. The material sequenced was PBMCs or T cells enriched from blood (not recorded which). These receptors were obtained from a woman in her twenties or thirties with acute COVID-19.

The rearrangement links TRBV28 to TRBJ1-3; 8 bases are a match to TRBD1. Germline V CDR1 and CDR2: MDHEN, SYDVKM. V lost 5 bases, J lost 0 bases, and 6 bases stayed unmatched. The CDR3 totals 16 residues. The DNA of the CDR3 is TGTGCCAGCAGTAGCACACAGGGGGGCTCTGGAAACACCATATATTTT. Its translation is CASSSTQGGSGNTIYF.

The V gene is TRBV10-3, the J gene TRBJ1-1, with D maybe TRBD1 (5 bases). The germline CDR1 and CDR2 sequences are ENHRY and SYGVKD. This CDR3 spans 14 amino acids. The V end was cut by 6 bases, the J end by 1 base, with 12 bases between. CDR3 DNA sequence: TGTGCCATCAGCTTGCAGGGTACGAACACTGAAGCTTTCTTT. Translated, it gives CAISLQGTNTEAFF.

This chain links TRBV28 with TRBJ2-1; D may be TRBD2 (6 bases). This CDR3 is 18 amino acids long. Germline CDR1 MDHEN, CDR2 SYDVKM. V was cut by 3 bases and J by 2 bases, with 20 bases left in between. In DNA, the CDR3 is TGTGCCAGCAGTTTTCATCCTTCTCGGGGGTCTCCCTACAATGAGCAGTTCTTC. Amino acid sequence: CASSFHPSRGSPYNEQFF.

This chain joins TRBV6-4 and TRBJ2-3; 10 nucleotides match TRBD2. The CDR3 spans 15 residues. V shed 8 bases and J 0 bases; nucleotides not matched to a gene: 5. Germline CDR1 MRHNA, CDR2 SNTAGT. The CDR3 coding sequence is TGTGCCAGCGCACGGACTAGCGGAAGCACAGATACGCAGTATTTT. Protein sequence: CASARTSGSTDTQYF.

CDR3 DNA sequence: TGTGCCAGCAGCTCCATCCAGGGAGGAAACACCATATATTTT. It yields the protein CASSSIQGGNTIYF. V and J are TRBV11-2 and TRBJ1-3; a possible D gene is TRBD1 (5 bases). V was trimmed by 4 bases and J by 4 bases, leaving 11 bases between them. CDR3 size: 14 residues. Germline V gene sequence: CDR1 SGHAT, CDR2 FQNNGV.

The CDR3 spells CASSRDRASGYTF. The CDR3 DNA sequence: TGCGCCAGCAGCCGGGACAGGGCTTCAGGCTACACCTTC. The chain employs TRBV5-1 and TRBJ1-2, with TRBD1 identical over 9 bases. The germline V gene has CDR1 SGHRS and CDR2 YFSETQ. The junction had 6 bases not matched to a gene; V was cut back by 4 bases and J by 8 bases. The CDR3 loop spans 13 amino acids.

CDR3 bases: TGTGCCAGCAGCCATGCGGCTAGCGCAGATACGCAGTATTTT. Translating gives CASSHAASADTQYF. The chain carries TRBV13 and TRBJ2-3; D possibly corresponds to TRBD2 (6 bases). The V gene lost 5 bases and the J gene lost 4 bases, with 13 bases spanning the gap. Germline loops: CDR1 PRHDT, CDR2 FYEKMQ (reference sequence). The CDR3 consists of 14 residues.

The rearrangement joins TRBV2 to TRBJ1-5, with D unresolved. Germline values: CDR1 SNHLY, CDR2 FYNNEI. Trimming removed 3 bases from V and 1 base from J, with 7 bases in between. This CDR3 spans 14 amino acids. The CDR3 here is CASSDQISNQPQHF. The CDR3 DNA is TGTGCCAGCAGTGATCAGATAAGCAATCAGCCCCAGCATTTT.

The rearrangement uses TRBV19 and TRBJ2-3, with TRBD2 matching over 9 bases. J gave up 2 bases and V 5 bases, and 8 bases lay outside the gene matches. In germline, CDR1 is LNHDA, CDR2 SQIVND (reference sequence). The CDR3 loop spans 16 amino acids. CDR3 nucleotides: TGTGCCAGTAGTTTGGCCCTAGCGGGACCCACAGATACGCAGTATTTT. It specifies CASSLALAGPTDTQYF.

The chain is built from TRBV27 and TRBJ2-1; D gene uncertain. The CDR3 contains 13 residues. Germline V gene sequence: CDR1 MNHEY, CDR2 SMNVEV (reference sequence). V gave up 4 bases and J gave up 9 bases, with 13 bases separating them. The DNA of the CDR3 is TGTGCCAGCAGTTCACACCCCCCGGGTGAGCAGTTCTTC. Its translation is CASSSHPPGEQFF.

The chain has TRBV7-2 and TRBJ2-1, with D maybe TRBD2 (6 bases). The CDR3 loop spans 15 amino acids. CDR1 is SGHTA, CDR2 FQGNSA, per germline. The V end lost 3 bases, the J end lost 5 bases, and 14 bases lay between the germline ends. The DNA of the CDR3 is TGTGCCAGCAGCTTTTCGGGACTGTCCAACAATGAGCAGTTCTTC. As protein: CASSFSGLSNNEQFF. The variable domain in full, completed from reference TRBV7-2 and TRBJ2-1, reads GAGVSQSPSNKVTEKGKDVELRCDPISGHTALYWYRQSLGQGLEFLIYFQGNSAPDKSGLPSDRFSAERTGGSVSTLTIQRTQQEDSAVYLCASSFSGLSNNEQFFGPGTRLTVL.

This chain uses TRBV28 with TRBJ2-2; 9 positions match TRBD2. In germline, CDR1 is MDHEN, CDR2 SYDVKM. V lost 5 bases, J lost 1 base, and 8 bases stayed unmatched. This CDR3 region has 17 residues. The CDR3: CASSLWGAGGNTGELFF. The CDR3 DNA reads TGTGCCAGCAGTCTCTGGGGAGCGGGAGGGAACACCGGGGAGCTGTTTTTT.

The rearrangement links TRBV4-3 to TRBJ2-3, with 12 bases fitting TRBD2. Germline V lookup: CDR1 LGHNA, CDR2 YSLEER. J gave up 6 bases and V 0 bases, and 7 bases lay outside the gene matches. This CDR3 spans 17 amino acids. CDR3 loop: CASSQESPSGRADTQYF. CDR3 bases: TGCGCCAGCAGCCAAGAATCCCCTAGCGGGAGGGCCGATACGCAGTATTTT.

The V and J genes are TRBV6-2 or TRBV6-3 and TRBJ1-1; D possibly corresponds to TRBD1 (6 bases). This CDR3 region has 14 residues. Germline-derived CDR1 and CDR2 are MNHEY and SVGEGT. Between the trimmed V and J ends, which lost 2 bases and 5 bases, there was a span of 12 bases. CDR3 sequence reads: CASSYGGSLTEAFF. CDR3 nucleotides: TGTGCCAGCAGTTACGGGGGCAGCCTTACTGAAGCTTTCTTT.

V usage is TRBV20-1 and J usage is TRBJ2-2, with D unresolved. The CDR3 has 11 amino acids. Germline CDR1 DFQATT, CDR2 SNEGSKA (reference sequence). The V gene lost 3 bases and the J gene lost 8 bases, with 7 bases spanning the gap. The CDR3 nucleotides are TGCAGTGCTAGGCGCCTTGGGGAGCTGTTTTTT. This translates into CSARRLGELFF.

This clone qualifies as medium-sized. CDR3 nucleotides: TGTGCCAGCAGTTCGCTGGGGGGTGGCTACACCTTC. Translation: CASSSLGGGYTF. This chain connects TRBV5-6 to TRBJ1-2, with D possibly being TRBD1 (5 bases). V was shortened by 5 bases and J by 7 bases, with 12 bases between the two germline ends. Looked up from germline, CDR1 is SGHDT and CDR2 is YYEEEE. This CDR3 is 12 amino acids long. Drawing the rest from reference TRBV5-6 and TRBJ1-2, the complete variable domain is DAGVTQSPTHLIKTRGQQVTLRCSPKSGHDTVSWYQQALGQGPQFIFQYYEEEERQRGNFPDRFSGHQFPNYSSELNVNALLLGDSALYLCASSSLGGGYTFGSGTRLTVV.

The chain is built from TRBV28 and TRBJ1-2; a possible D gene is TRBD1 (6 bases). Trimming stripped 3 bases from V and 8 bases from J, with 19 bases between. CDR3 length: 15 residues. The germline V gene has CDR1 MDHEN and CDR2 SYDVKM. CDR3 residues: CASSFLEGGVAGYTF. The DNA of the CDR3 is TGTGCCAGCAGTTTTTTGGAGGGGGGGGTAGCGGGCTACACCTTC.

A note on this clone: The same CDR3 can be traced to other DNA sequences in this sample. V and J are TRBV28 and TRBJ1-1; possibly TRBD1 for D (6 bases). CDR1 and CDR2 (germline): MDHEN, SYDVKM. The length of the CDR3 is 13 residues. V gave up 2 bases and J gave up 3 bases, with 7 bases separating them. CDR3 nucleotides: TGTGCCAGCAGTTTAGGGGGCGACACTGAAGCTTTCTTT. Encoded protein: CASSLGGDTEAFF.

The genes are TRBV27 and TRBJ1-2, with a tentative D call TRBD1 (6 bases). From germline, CDR1 is MNHEY and CDR2 SMNVEV (reference sequence). This CDR3 is built from 13 residues. V lost 5 bases and J lost 8, with 15 bases in between. CDR3 coding DNA: TGTGCCAGCAGTAACGCCAGGGGTTCGGGCTACACCTTC. This encodes CASSNARGSGYTF.